This record looks at one TCR beta chain sequence and its context. What it binds is not known. A library of TCRbeta sequences, prepared with unique molecular identifiers, was generated. TCRdb re-called the PCR reads with MiXCR, one entry per CDR3 protein. Here the sample spans about 870,000 distinct CDR3 sequences, under 20% being singletons. The entry originates in a study of T-cell reconstitution after alpha-beta-depleted transplantation in children. Overall study results and limits: Surviving recipient T cells and intrathymic progenitors accounted for some patients' high TCRbeta diversity at day 60. By about two months after transplant, alpha-beta T cells reportedly arose from several hundred graft clones that had expanded. T-cell counts and diversity were attributed mostly to newly produced T cells one year after transplant.

The ends were cut back, 6 bases at V and 3 bases at J, with 18 bases in the middle. CDR3 length: 15 residues. In germline, CDR1 is SQVTM, CDR2 ANQGSEA. The source of this sequence is a male patient younger than 18 who had a stem cell transplant for acute lymphoblastic leukemia, so the T cells may come from the graft donor. The sample consisted of PBMCs, mostly from graft donor cells, taken 360 days after TCRalphabeta/CD19-depleted stem cell transplant. The chain links TRBV29-1 to TRBJ2-1; D unclear. This CDR3 is CSVWTPLEDYNEQFF. CDR3 in DNA: TGCAGCGTCTGGACCCCCCTCGAGGACTACAATGAGCAGTTCTTC.